This T cell receptor beta chain was recovered during a study of T cells in localized non-small cell lung cancer. Study conclusions and caveats: Highest T cell clonality was seen in uninvolved adjacent lung, surpassing that measured in tumor. Sequencing involved a lone tumor region, leaving heterogeneity possible. Turning up in adjacent lung were a median approximately 60 of the top 100 tumor clones.

Germline assignment: CDR1 SGHNT and CDR2 YENEEA. V lost 3 bases to trimming and J lost 4 bases, with 11 bases between them. The CDR3 runs to 14 residues. By share, this clone counts as medium-sized. Its specificity is not known. The table came from immunoSEQ multiplex PCR; TCRdb's copy has only in-frame clones and leaves some out. Among 4,000 to 5,000 clones, approximately 24% were seen once, and the ten largest hold about 8%. The receptor comes from a male donor at least 60 years old with stage I lung adenocarcinoma. The V and J genes are TRBV11-3 and TRBJ2-3; D assignment may be TRBD1 or TRBD2 (5 bases each). Sequencing was performed on lung tumor tissue, taken before any cancer treatment. The CDR3: CASSLGLASDTQYF. CDR3 in DNA: TGTGCCAGCAGCTTGGGGCTAGCATCAGATACGCAGTATTTT.